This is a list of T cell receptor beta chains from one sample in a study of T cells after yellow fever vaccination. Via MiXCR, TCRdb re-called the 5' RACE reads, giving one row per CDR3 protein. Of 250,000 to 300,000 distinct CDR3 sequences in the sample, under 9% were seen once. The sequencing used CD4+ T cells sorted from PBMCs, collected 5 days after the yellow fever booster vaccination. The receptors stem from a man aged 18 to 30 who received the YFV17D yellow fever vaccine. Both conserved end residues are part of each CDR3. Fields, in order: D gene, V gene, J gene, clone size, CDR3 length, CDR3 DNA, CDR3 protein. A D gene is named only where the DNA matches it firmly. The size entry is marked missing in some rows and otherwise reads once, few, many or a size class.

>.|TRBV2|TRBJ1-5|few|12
TGTGCCAGCAGAGGGGGTGAGCAGCCCCAGCATTTT
CASRGGEQPQHF
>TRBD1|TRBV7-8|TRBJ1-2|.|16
TGTGCCAGCAGCTTAATCCCCCCAGGGGGCGACTATGGCTACACCTTC
CASSLIPPGGDYGYTF
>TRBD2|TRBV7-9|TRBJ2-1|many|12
TGTGCCAGCAGCCGGGGGGGCAATGAGCAGTTCTTC
CASSRGGNEQFF
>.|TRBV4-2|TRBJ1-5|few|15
TGTGCCAGCAGCCAAGATCACCAGGTCAATCAGCCCCAGCATTTT
CASSQDHQVNQPQHF
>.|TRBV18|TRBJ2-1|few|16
TGTGCCAGCTCACCAATCTCGGGCGTCCCCGCCAATGAGCAGTTCTTC
CASSPISGVPANEQFF
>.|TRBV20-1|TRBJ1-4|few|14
TGCAGTGCTCGGGGTATGCGGTGGAATGAAAAACTGTTTTTT
CSARGMRWNEKLFF
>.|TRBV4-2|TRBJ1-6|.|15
TGTGCCAGCAGCCAAGAGGCGACGGGGGCTTCACCCCTCCACTTT
CASSQEATGASPLHF
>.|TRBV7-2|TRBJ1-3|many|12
TGTGCCAGCAGCGCGTATCGGAGCACCATATATTTT
CASSAYRSTIYF
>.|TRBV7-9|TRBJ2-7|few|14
TGTGCCAGCAGCCCAAGGACGGAGTGGAGCGAGCAGTACTTC
CASSPRTEWSEQYF
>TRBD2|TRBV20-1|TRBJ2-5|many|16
TGCAGTGCTACGGGACTAGCGGGGGGCCTGGGGGAGACCCAGTACTTC
CSATGLAGGLGETQYF
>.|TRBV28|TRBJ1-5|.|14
TGTGCCAGCAAATACCCCGACAGAATCAAGCCCCAGCATTTT
CASKYPDRIKPQHF
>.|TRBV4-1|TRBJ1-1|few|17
TGCGCCAGCAGCCAAGATCCGGGCAGGGGTTGGGACACTGAAGCTTTCTTT
CASSQDPGRGWDTEAFF
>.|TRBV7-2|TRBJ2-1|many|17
TGTGCCAGCAGTCGTACAGGGTCCTCTGGCTCCTACAATGAGCAGTTCTTC
CASSRTGSSGSYNEQFF
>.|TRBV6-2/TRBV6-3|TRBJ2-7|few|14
TGTGCCAGCAGTACCGGACATCCAGCCTACGAGCAGTACTTC
CASSTGHPAYEQYF
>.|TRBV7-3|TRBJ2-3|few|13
TGTGCCAGCAGCTCCCTAGCGCCAGATACGCAGTATTTT
CASSSLAPDTQYF
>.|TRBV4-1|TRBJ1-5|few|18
TGCGCCAGCAGCCGGCGCATTCTGGTCGAGAGGGACAATCAGCCCCAGCATTTT
CASSRRILVERDNQPQHF
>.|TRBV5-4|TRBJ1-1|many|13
TGTGCCAGCAGCTTGGGGGGGTCCGGCCGGGCTTTCTTT
CASSLGGSGRAFF
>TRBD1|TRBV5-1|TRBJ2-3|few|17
TGCGCCAGTAAACCCGGGACAGGATTTCGGGGAACAGATACGCAGTATTTT
CASKPGTGFRGTDTQYF
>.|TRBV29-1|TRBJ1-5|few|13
TGCAGCGTTACCAGAGATAGCAATCAGCCCCAGCATTTT
CSVTRDSNQPQHF
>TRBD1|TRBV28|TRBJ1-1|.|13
TGTGCCACGTTACAGGGGGTGAGCACTGAAGCTTTCTTT
CATLQGVSTEAFF
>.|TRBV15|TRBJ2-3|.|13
TGTGCCACCAGCAGCTTGACGGGGGATACGCAGTATTTT
CATSSLTGDTQYF
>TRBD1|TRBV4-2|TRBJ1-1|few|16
TGTGCCAGCAGCCTGAATCGACAGGGCTCGGACACTGAAGCTTTCTTT
CASSLNRQGSDTEAFF
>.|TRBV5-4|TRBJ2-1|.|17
TGTGCCAGCAGCTTGTATGCAGGGGCAAGCTCCTACAATGAGCAGTTCTTC
CASSLYAGASSYNEQFF
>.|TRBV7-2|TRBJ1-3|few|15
TGTGCCAGCAGCTTACAGGGGTCGCACGGAAACACCATATATTTT
CASSLQGSHGNTIYF
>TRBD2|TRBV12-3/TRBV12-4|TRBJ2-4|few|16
TGTGCCAGCAGTCCCGTGATAGCGGGGGGGCTAGACATTCAGTACTTC
CASSPVIAGGLDIQYF
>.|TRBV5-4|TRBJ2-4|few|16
TGTGCCAGCAGCTTGGTCGGGCTGGGGGACAAAAACATTCAGTACTTC
CASSLVGLGDKNIQYF
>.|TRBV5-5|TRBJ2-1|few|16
TGTGCCAGCAGCTTGGGGCCCCAGGGCGCCTACAATGAGCAGTTCTTC
CASSLGPQGAYNEQFF
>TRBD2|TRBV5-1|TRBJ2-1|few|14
TGCGCCAGCAGCCCCGGAACTAGCGGGCATGAGCAGTTCTTC
CASSPGTSGHEQFF
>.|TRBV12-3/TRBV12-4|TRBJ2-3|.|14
TGTGCCAGCAGTTGGCGGGTCCCCACAGATACGCAGTATTTT
CASSWRVPTDTQYF
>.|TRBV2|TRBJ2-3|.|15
TGTGCCAGCAGTCCCAATTGGGGGGGCACAGATACGCAGTATTTT
CASSPNWGGTDTQYF
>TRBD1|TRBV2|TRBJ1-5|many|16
TGTGCCAGCAAAGGGACAGGGAGATATAGCAATCAGCCCCAGCATTTT
CASKGTGRYSNQPQHF
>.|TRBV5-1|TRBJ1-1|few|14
TGCGCCAGCAACAGCGGGACACCGAACACTGAAGCTTTCTTT
CASNSGTPNTEAFF
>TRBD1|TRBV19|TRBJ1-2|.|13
TGTGCCAGTAACCAGGGGGCGCGGTATGGCTACACCTTC
CASNQGARYGYTF
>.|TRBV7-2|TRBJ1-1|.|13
TGTGCCAGCAGCCAAACGGGACGGACTGAAGCTTTCTTT
CASSQTGRTEAFF
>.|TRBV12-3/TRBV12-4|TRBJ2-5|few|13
TGTGCCAGCAGACCGGGGGGCGAGGGGACCCAGTACTTC
CASRPGGEGTQYF
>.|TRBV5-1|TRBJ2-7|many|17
TGCGCCAGCAGCTTGGCCGGCTGGAGGGGCCACCTAGACGAGCAGTACTTC
CASSLAGWRGHLDEQYF
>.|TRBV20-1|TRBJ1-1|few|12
TGCAGTGCTTATCGACAGAACACTGAAGCTTTCTTT
CSAYRQNTEAFF
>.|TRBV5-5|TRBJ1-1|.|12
TGTGCCAGCAGCTTTGGCCGGGCAGAAGCTTTCTTT
CASSFGRAEAFF
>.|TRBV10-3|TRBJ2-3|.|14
TGTGCCATCAAGCCGGGGACGAGCACAGATACGCAGTATTTT
CAIKPGTSTDTQYF
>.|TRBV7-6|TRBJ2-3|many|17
TGTGCCAGCACCTTGGGCCTCCCGGTCGGTCTGTCAGATACGCAGTATTTT
CASTLGLPVGLSDTQYF
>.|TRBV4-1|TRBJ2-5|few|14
TGCGCCAGCAGCCAAGTGCGGAGGGGTGAGACCCAGTACTTC
CASSQVRRGETQYF
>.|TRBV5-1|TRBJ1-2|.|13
TGCGCCAGCAGCTTGGAGCGTCAAACGGGCTACACCTTC
CASSLERQTGYTF
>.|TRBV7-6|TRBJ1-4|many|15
TGTGCCAGCAGCTTAGGCAACTGGGCGGTTGAAAAACTGTTTTTT
CASSLGNWAVEKLFF
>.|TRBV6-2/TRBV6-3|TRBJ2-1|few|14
TGTGCCAGCACCCAGGCTACGGCCTACAATGAGCAGTTCTTC
CASTQATAYNEQFF
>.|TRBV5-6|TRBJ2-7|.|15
TGTGCCAGCAGCCCCCGGGCTCGAAAGATCTACGAGCAGTACTTC
CASSPRARKIYEQYF
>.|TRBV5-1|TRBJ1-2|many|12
TGCGCCAGCAGCTTGGAGGCCGTTGGCTACACCTTC
CASSLEAVGYTF
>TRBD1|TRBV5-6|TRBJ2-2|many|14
TGTGCCAGCAGCCCGCGACAGGGGACCGGGGAGCTGTTTTTT
CASSPRQGTGELFF
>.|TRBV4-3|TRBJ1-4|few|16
TGCGCCAGCAGCCAAGATTCAGTTCGGACCCTGGAAAAACTGTTTTTT
CASSQDSVRTLEKLFF
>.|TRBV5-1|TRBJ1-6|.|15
TGCGCCAGCAGGCGAGAGGACAGAAACAATTCACCCCTCCACTTT
CASRREDRNNSPLHF
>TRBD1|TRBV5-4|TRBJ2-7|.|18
TGTGCCAGCAGCGGGGGACAGGGGGCACCCCTAATAACCTACGAGCAGTACTTC
CASSGGQGAPLITYEQYF
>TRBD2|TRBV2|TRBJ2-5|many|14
TGTGCCAGCACCCGGACTAGCGCAATTGAGACCCAGTACTTC
CASTRTSAIETQYF
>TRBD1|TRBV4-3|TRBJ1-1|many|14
TGCGCCAGCGGTTATACAGGGGGCAACACTGAAGCTTTCTTT
CASGYTGGNTEAFF
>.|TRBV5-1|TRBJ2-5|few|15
TGCGCCAGCAGCTTGTTGGGGGTGACTAAAGAGACCCAGTACTTC
CASSLLGVTKETQYF
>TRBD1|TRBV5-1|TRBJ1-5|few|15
TGCGCCAGCAGCTTGAGGGGACAGCCCAATCAGCCCCAGCATTTT
CASSLRGQPNQPQHF
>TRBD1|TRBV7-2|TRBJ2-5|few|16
TGTGCCAGCAGCTGGGGTCCGGGCAGGGGGCAAGAGACCCAGTACTTC
CASSWGPGRGQETQYF